This section outlines one TCR beta chain sequence together with its context. What it binds is not known. This entry is derived from a study of cytomegalovirus exposure and HLA in healthy donors. The wider study: Within an early data release were roughly 90 million unique TCRs drawn from HLA-typed donors. Whole-study findings and limits: It was reported that TCR beta sequences correctly inferred the HLA-A and HLA-B alleles for most subjects.

V lost 2 bases, J lost 9 bases, and 6 bases stayed unmatched. Looked up from germline, CDR1 is MNHNY and CDR2 is SVGAGI (reference sequence). The CDR3 runs to 14 residues. Amplification used 60 Vbeta primers and 13 Jbeta primers. The table came from immunoSEQ multiplex PCR; TCRdb's copy has only in-frame clones and leaves some out. The sample contains roughly 120,000 clones, approximately 80% of which appear only once. Sequencing was done on a sample of PBMCs. The sequence came from a male donor in good health and CMV-seropositive. The V gene is TRBV6-6, the J gene TRBJ2-1; the match to TRBD2 covers 8 bases. In DNA form, the CDR3 reads TGTGCCAGCAGTTACCAGCGGGAGAGGAGTGAGCAGTTCTTC. Amino acid sequence: CASSYQRERSEQFF.